Below, 12 T cell receptor beta chains from the same sample are listed, as sequenced in a study of T cell repertoires in cytomegalovirus infection. These receptors are not linked to any known antigen. MiXCR, run by TCRdb on the reads, gives a single entry per CDR3 protein. The table shows fewer than 900,000 distinct CDR3 sequences, with 25% to 35% occurring only once. The sample was cultured CD8+ T cells from PBMCs, taken from culture after CMV antigen stimulation. These TCRs come from a human donor in good health (CMV status not recorded). Some clones in this sample may be carry-over from other donors' samples.

This clonotype was recorded a few times. The V and J genes are TRBV5-4 and TRBJ2-1; D might be TRBD2 (7 bases). Trimming left V 3 bases short and J 0 bases short, with 13 bases between. There are 16 residues in the CDR3. Germline V gene sequence: CDR1 SGHNT, CDR2 YYREEE (reference sequence). CDR3 amino acids: CASSSGGLSSYNEQFF. The CDR3 nucleotides read TGTGCCAGCAGCTCGGGGGGCCTTAGCTCCTACAATGAGCAGTTCTTC.

The chain combines TRBV19 with TRBJ2-7; D is uncertain. Germline V gives CDR1 LNHDA, CDR2 SQIVND (reference sequence). CDR3 size: 13 residues. V was cut by 7 bases and J by 5 bases, with 15 bases left in between. The CDR3 sequence: CASTLNRRDEQYV. CDR3 sequence (DNA): TGTGCCAGTACCCTCAACAGACGGGACGAGCAGTACGTC.

The chain has TRBV5-1 and TRBJ1-1; D not certain. The CDR3 length is 12 residues. The V and J ends lost 0 bases and 6 bases respectively, with 6 bases between them. The germline V gene has CDR1 SGHRS and CDR2 YFSETQ. This chain's CDR3 is CASSLAPAEAFF. Written as DNA, the CDR3 is TGCGCCAGCAGCTTGGCCCCGGCTGAAGCTTTCTTT.

Details on this clonotype: A much larger clone is a single base away; this may be a read error. The chain is built from TRBV7-6 and TRBJ1-2, with TRBD1 identical over 12 bases. The germline V gene has CDR1 SGHVS and CDR2 FNYEAQ. J was trimmed by 7 bases and V by 5 bases; bases with no gene match: 8. The CDR3 consists of 15 residues. The CDR3 DNA sequence: TGTGCCAGCAGCCCAAATCCGGGACAGGGGGCTGGCTACACCTTC. This codes for CASSPNPGQGAGYTF.

This chain connects TRBV12-3 or TRBV12-4 to TRBJ2-1; no firm D call. This CDR3 is built from 15 residues. Trimming stripped 4 bases from V and 0 bases from J, with 10 bases between. The chain's CDR3 is CASSSGWGSYNEQFF. The CDR3 region has the DNA TGTGCCAGCAGTTCCGGGTGGGGCTCCTACAATGAGCAGTTCTTC.

This clonotype was observed a handful of times. The chain carries TRBV6-2 or TRBV6-3 and TRBJ2-3; no clear D. The CDR3 spans 12 residues. Germline V gene lookup returns CDR1 MNHEY and CDR2 SVGEGT. Trimming left V 6 bases short and J 5 bases short, with 9 bases between. In DNA form, the CDR3 reads TGTGCCAGCAGGGTGGCGGTAGATACGCAGTATTTT. Amino acid sequence: CASRVAVDTQYF.

The V gene is TRBV6-4, the J gene TRBJ2-3; 10 bases agree with TRBD1. Trimming cost V 2 bases and J 6 bases; bases outside gene matches: 8. Per the germline V gene, CDR1 is MRHNA and CDR2 is SNTAGT. This CDR3 is 16 amino acids long. CDR3 protein: CASSDGIGTGVDTQYF. CDR3 nucleotides: TGTGCCAGCAGTGACGGAATTGGGACAGGGGTGGATACGCAGTATTTT.

The V gene is TRBV7-2, the J gene TRBJ1-2; possible D gene TRBD1, 5 bases. V lost 7 bases and J lost 2, with 20 bases in between. Per germline, CDR1 SGHTA and CDR2 FQGNSA. This CDR3 contains 16 residues. In DNA form, the CDR3 reads TGTGCCAGCAACAAAATACAGGCAGCCACCAACTATGGCTACACCTTC. As protein: CASNKIQAATNYGYTF.

J is TRBJ2-4 and V is TRBV7-2; TRBD2 aligns across 7 bases. Germline CDR1 SGHTA, CDR2 FQGNSA. The CDR3 contains 13 residues. Trimming took 6 bases from V and 4 from J; bases not matched to a gene: 3. CDR3 in amino acids: CASRGTNKNIQYF. In DNA form, the CDR3 reads TGTGCCAGCAGGGGGACTAATAAAAACATTCAGTACTTC.

For this clonotype: This sequence may be a read error, since a much larger clone differs from it by one base. V usage is TRBV6-6 and J usage is TRBJ2-7; 8 bases map to TRBD1. Germline V gene sequence: CDR1 MNHNY, CDR2 SVGAGI (reference sequence). This CDR3 is 12 amino acids long. The V gene end was trimmed by 6 bases and the J gene end by 5 bases; junction bases not matched to a gene: 3. The CDR3 DNA follows: TGTGCCAGCAGCCAGGACAGGGACGAGCAGTACGTC. It translates to CASSQDRDEQYV.

The rearrangement uses TRBV6-2 or TRBV6-3 and TRBJ2-6; 8 nucleotides line up with TRBD2. Germline CDR1 MNHEY, CDR2 SVGEGT. This CDR3 has 18 amino acids. The ends lost 2 bases at V and 0 bases at J; junction bases unmatched: 6. The DNA of the CDR3 is TGTGCCAGCAGTTACAGATGGCGGGAGGACTCTGGGGCCAACGTCCTGACTTTC. Encoded protein: CASSYRWREDSGANVLTF.

The V and J genes are TRBV5-1 and TRBJ2-6; D gene ambiguous. The CDR3 contains 15 residues. Per germline, CDR1 SGHRS and CDR2 YFSETQ. Trimming stripped 1 base from V and 0 bases from J, with 5 bases between. The CDR3 loop reads CASSLIHSGANVLTF. CDR3 nucleotides: TGCGCCAGCAGCTTGATCCACTCTGGGGCCAACGTCCTGACTTTC.